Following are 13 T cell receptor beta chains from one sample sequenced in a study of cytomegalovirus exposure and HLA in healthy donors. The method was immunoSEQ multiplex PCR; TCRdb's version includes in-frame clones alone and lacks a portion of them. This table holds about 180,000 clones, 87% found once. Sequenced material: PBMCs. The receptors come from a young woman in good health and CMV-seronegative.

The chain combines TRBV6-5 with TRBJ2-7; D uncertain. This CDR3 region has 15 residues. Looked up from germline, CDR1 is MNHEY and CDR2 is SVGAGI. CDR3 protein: CPSTRLRHLSYEQYF. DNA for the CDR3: TGTCCATCTACCCGGCTGCGACACCTCTCCTACGAGCAGTACTTC.

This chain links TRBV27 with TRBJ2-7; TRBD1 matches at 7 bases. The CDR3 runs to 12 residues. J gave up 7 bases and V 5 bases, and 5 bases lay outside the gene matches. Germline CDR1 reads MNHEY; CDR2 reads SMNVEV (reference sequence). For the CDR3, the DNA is TGTGCCAGCAGTCCAACAGGGGTTGAGCAGTACTTC. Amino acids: CASSPTGVEQYF.

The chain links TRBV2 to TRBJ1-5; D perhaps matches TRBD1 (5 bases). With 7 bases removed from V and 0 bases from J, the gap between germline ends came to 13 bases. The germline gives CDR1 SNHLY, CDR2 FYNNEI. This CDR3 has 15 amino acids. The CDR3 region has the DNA TGTGCCAGCACCAGGGACTTGTATAGCAATCAGCCCCAGCATTTT. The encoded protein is CASTRDLYSNQPQHF. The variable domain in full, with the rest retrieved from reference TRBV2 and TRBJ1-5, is EPEVTQTPSHQVTQMGQEVILRCVPISNHLYFYWYRQILGQKVEFLVSFYNNEISEKSEIFDDQFSVERPDGSNFTLKIRSTKLEDSAMYFCASTRDLYSNQPQHFGDGTRLSIL.

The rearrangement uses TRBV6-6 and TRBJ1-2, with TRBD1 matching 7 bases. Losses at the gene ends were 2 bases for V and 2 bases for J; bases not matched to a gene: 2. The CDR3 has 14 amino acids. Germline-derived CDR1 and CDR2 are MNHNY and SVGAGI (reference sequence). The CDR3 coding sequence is TGTGCCAGCAGTTACGTGGACAGGAACTATGGCTACACCTTC. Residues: CASSYVDRNYGYTF.

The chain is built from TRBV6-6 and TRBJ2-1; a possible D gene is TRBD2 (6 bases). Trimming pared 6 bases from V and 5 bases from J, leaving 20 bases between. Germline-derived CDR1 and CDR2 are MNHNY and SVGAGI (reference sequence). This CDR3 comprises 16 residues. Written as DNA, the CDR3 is TGTGCCAGCAGCGGCTCGACTCTTCGGGGGAACAATGAGCAGTTCTTC. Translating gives CASSGSTLRGNNEQFF.

CDR3 region: CASSPGPGIKLFF. The CDR3 DNA reads as TGTGCCAGCTCACCAGGGCCCGGAATAAAACTGTTTTTT. The chain carries TRBV18 and TRBJ1-4, with D unclear. V shed 2 bases and J shed 10 bases, with 11 bases lying between them. Germline V gene data show CDR1 as KGHSH and CDR2 as LQKENI. This CDR3 is built from 13 residues.

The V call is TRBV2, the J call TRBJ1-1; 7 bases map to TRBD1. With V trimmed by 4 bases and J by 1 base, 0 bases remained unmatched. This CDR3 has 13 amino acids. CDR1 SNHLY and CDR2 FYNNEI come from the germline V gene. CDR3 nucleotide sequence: TGTGCCAGCAGTGGACAGGGGAACACTGAAGCTTTCTTT. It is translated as CASSGQGNTEAFF.

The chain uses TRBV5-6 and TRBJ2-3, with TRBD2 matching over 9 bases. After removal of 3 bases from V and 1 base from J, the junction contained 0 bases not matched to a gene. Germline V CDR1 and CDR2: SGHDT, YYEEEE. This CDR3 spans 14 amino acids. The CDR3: CASSWTSGTDTQYF. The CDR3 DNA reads TGTGCCAGCAGCTGGACTAGCGGCACAGATACGCAGTATTTT.

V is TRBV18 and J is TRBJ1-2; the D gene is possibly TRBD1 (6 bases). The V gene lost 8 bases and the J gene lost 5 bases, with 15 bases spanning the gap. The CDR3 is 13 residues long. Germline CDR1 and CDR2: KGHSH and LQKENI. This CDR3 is CASTSSGQYGYTF. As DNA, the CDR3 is TGTGCCAGCACTTCCTCTGGACAGTATGGCTACACCTTC.

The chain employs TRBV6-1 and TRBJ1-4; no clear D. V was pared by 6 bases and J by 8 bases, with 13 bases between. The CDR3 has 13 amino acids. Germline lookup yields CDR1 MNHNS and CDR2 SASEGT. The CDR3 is CASRTRTEEKLFF. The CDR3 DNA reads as TGTGCCAGCAGAACCCGAACGGAGGAAAAACTGTTTTTT.

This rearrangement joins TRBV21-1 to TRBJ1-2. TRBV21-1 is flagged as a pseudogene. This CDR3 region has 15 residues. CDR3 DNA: TGTGCCAGCAGCAAAGCCCGGAGTCCAAACTATGGCTACACCTTC. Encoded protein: CASSKARSPNYGYTF.

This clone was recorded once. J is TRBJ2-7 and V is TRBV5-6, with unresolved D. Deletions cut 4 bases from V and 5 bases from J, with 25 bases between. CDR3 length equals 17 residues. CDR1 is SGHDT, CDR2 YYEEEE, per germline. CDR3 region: CASSGSHPRQKRDEQYF. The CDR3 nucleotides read TGTGCCAGCAGCGGGTCTCATCCGAGGCAAAAACGGGACGAGCAGTACTTC. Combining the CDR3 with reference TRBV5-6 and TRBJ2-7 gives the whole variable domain DAGVTQSPTHLIKTRGQQVTLRCSPKSGHDTVSWYQQALGQGPQFIFQYYEEEERQRGNFPDRFSGHQFPNYSSELNVNALLLGDSALYLCASSGSHPRQKRDEQYFGPGTRLTVT.

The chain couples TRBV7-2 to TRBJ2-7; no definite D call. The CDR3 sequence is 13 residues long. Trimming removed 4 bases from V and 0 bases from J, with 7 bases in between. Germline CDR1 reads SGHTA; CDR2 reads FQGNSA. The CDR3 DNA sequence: TGTGCCAGCAGCTCGGGTGTCTCCTACGAGCAGTACTTC. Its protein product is CASSSGVSYEQYF. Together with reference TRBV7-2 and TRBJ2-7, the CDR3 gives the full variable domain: GAGVSQSPSNKVTEKGKDVELRCDPISGHTALYWYRQSLGQGLEFLIYFQGNSAPDKSGLPSDRFSAERTGGSVSTLTIQRTQQEDSAVYLCASSSGVSYEQYFGPGTRLTVT.